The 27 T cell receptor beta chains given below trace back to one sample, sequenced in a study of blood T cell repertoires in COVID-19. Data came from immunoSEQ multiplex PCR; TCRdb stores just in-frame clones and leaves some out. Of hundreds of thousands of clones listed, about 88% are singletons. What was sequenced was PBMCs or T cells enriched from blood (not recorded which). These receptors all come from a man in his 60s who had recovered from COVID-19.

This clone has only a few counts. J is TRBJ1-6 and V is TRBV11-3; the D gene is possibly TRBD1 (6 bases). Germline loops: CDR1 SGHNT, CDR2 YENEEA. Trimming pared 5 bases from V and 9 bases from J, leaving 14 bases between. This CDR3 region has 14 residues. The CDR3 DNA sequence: TGTGCCAGCAGCCCTCGGGGGGGCTTTTCACCCCTCCACTTT. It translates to CASSPRGGFSPLHF.

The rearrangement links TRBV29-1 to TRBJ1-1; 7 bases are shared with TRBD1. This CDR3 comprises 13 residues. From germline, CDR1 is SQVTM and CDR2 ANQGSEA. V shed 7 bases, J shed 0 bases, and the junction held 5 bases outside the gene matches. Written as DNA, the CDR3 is TGCAGCGCCAAGGGACAGATGAACACTGAAGCTTTCTTT. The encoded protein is CSAKGQMNTEAFF.

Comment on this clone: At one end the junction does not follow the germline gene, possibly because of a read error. CDR3 in amino acids: CAGSLQGAGTEAFF. The CDR3 region has the DNA TGTGCCGGCAGCCTACAGGGGGCCGGTACTGAAGCTTTCTTT. The chain uses TRBV3-1 (or the pseudogene TRBV3-2) and TRBJ1-1, with TRBD1 matching over 9 bases. Germline V gene lookup returns CDR1 LGHDT and CDR2 YNNKEL (reference sequence). The CDR3 is 14 residues long.

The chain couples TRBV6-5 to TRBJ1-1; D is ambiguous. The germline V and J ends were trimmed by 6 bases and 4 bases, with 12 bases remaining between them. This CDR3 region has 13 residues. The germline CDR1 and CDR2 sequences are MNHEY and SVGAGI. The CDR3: CASSLPVSTEAFF. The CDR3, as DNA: TGTGCCAGCAGCCTGCCGGTGAGCACTGAAGCTTTCTTT.

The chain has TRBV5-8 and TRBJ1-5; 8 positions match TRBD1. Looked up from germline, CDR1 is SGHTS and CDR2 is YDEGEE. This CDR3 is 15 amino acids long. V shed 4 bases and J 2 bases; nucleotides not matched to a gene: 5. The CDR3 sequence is CASSRTGLGNQPQHF. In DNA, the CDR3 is TGTGCCAGCAGCCGGACAGGGTTGGGCAATCAGCCCCAGCATTTT.

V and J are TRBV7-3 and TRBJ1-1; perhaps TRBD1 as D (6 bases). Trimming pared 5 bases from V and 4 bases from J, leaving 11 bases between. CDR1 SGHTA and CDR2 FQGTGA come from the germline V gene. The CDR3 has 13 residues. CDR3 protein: CASSLTGRTEAFF. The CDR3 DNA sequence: TGTGCCAGCAGCCTCACAGGGCGCACTGAAGCTTTCTTT.

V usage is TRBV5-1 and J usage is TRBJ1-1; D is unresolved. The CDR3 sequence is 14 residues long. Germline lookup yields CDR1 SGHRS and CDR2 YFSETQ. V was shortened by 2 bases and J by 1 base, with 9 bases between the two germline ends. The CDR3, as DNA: TGCGCCAGCAGCTTCCAGGCCTCGAACACTGAAGCTTTCTTT. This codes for CASSFQASNTEAFF.

The CDR3 bases are TGTGCTAGTGGTTTGGGTGGCGGGACTAGATCGACAGATACGCAGTATTTT. Its translation: CASGLGGGTRSTDTQYF. The chain combines TRBV12-5 with TRBJ2-3; 8 positions match TRBD2. CDR3 length: 17 residues. Looked up from germline, CDR1 is LGHNT and CDR2 is FRNRAP. The V gene end was trimmed by 1 base and the J gene end by 3 bases; junction bases not matched to a gene: 9.

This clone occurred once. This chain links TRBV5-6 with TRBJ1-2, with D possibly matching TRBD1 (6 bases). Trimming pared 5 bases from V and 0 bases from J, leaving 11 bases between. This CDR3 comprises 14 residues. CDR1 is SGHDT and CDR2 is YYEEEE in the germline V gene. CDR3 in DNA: TGTGCCAGCAGAAAAACAGGGTCTAACTATGGCTACACCTTC. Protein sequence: CASRKTGSNYGYTF. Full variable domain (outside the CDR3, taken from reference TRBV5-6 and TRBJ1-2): DAGVTQSPTHLIKTRGQQVTLRCSPKSGHDTVSWYQQALGQGPQFIFQYYEEEERQRGNFPDRFSGHQFPNYSSELNVNALLLGDSALYLCASRKTGSNYGYTFGSGTRLTVV.

This CDR3 is CSVIATVGTEAFF. CDR3 coding DNA: TGCAGCGTCATAGCGACGGTAGGCACTGAAGCTTTCTTT. This chain connects TRBV29-1 to TRBJ1-1; unclear D gene. Germline assignment: CDR1 SQVTM and CDR2 ANQGSEA. The CDR3 has 13 amino acids. V lost 6 bases to trimming and J lost 4 bases, with 15 bases between them.

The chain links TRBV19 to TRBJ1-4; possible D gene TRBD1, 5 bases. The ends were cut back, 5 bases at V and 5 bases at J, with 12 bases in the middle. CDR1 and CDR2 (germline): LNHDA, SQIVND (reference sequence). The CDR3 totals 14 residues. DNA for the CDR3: TGTGCCAGTAGTCGTGGGGGGAGCAATGAAAAACTGTTTTTT. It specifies CASSRGGSNEKLFF.

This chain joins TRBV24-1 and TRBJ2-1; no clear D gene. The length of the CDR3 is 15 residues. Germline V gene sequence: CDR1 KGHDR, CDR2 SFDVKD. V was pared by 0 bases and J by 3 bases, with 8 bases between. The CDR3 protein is CATSDLRADYNEQFF. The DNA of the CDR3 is TGTGCCACCAGTGATTTGCGCGCGGACTACAATGAGCAGTTCTTC.

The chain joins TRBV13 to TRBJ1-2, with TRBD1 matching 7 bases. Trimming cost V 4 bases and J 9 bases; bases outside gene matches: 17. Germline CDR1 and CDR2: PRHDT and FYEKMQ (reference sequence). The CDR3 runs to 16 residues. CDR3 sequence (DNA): TGTGCCAGCAGCTCTCAATACAGGGGACCACTTAGTCGCTACACCTTC. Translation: CASSSQYRGPLSRYTF.

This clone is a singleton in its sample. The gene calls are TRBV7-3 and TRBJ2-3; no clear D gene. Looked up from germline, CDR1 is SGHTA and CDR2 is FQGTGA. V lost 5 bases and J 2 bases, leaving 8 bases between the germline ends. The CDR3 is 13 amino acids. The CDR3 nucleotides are TGTGCCAGCAGCCTATACTACACAGATACGCAGTATTTT. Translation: CASSLYYTDTQYF.

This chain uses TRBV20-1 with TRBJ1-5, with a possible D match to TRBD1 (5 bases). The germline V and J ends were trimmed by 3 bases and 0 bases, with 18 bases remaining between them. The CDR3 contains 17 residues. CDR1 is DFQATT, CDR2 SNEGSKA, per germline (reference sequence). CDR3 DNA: TGCAGTGCTAGTTCCGGACGGGGGATTTATAGCAATCAGCCCCAGCATTTT. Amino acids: CSASSGRGIYSNQPQHF.

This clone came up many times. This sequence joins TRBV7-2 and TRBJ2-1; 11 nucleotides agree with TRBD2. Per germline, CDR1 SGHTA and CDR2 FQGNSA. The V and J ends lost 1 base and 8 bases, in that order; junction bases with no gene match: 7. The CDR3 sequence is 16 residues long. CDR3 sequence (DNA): TGTGCCAGCAGCTTAGGACTAGCGGGGAGTGGTTATGAGCAGTTCTTC. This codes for CASSLGLAGSGYEQFF.

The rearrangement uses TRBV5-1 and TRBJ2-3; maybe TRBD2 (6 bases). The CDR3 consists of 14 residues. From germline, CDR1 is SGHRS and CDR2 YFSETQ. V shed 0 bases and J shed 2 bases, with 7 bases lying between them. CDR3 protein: CASSLAGDTDTQYF. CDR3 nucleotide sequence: TGCGCCAGCAGCTTGGCGGGAGACACAGATACGCAGTATTTT. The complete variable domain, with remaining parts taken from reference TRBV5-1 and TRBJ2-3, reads KAGVTQTPRYLIKTRGQQVTLSCSPISGHRSVSWYQQTPGQGLQFLFEYFSETQRNKGNFPGRFSGRQFSNSRSEMNVSTLELGDSALYLCASSLAGDTDTQYFGPGTRLTVL.

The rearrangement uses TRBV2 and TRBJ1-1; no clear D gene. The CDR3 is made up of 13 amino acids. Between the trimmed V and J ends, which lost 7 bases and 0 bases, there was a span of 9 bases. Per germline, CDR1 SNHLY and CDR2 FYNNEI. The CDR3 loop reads CASNGELNTEAFF. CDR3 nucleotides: TGTGCCAGCAATGGGGAGTTGAACACTGAAGCTTTCTTT. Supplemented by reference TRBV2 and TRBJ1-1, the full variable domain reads EPEVTQTPSHQVTQMGQEVILRCVPISNHLYFYWYRQILGQKVEFLVSFYNNEISEKSEIFDDQFSVERPDGSNFTLKIRSTKLEDSAMYFCASNGELNTEAFFGQGTRLTVV.

The CDR3 DNA reads as TGTGCCAGCAGGACCCCGGGACAGAACAACTACAATGAGCAGTTCTTC. The encoded protein is CASRTPGQNNYNEQFF. This chain connects TRBV28 to TRBJ2-1, with 7 bases aligning to TRBD1. The CDR3 runs 16 residues. V was pared by 6 bases and J by 3 bases, with 11 bases of the junction left unmatched. Germline CDR1 MDHEN, CDR2 SYDVKM.

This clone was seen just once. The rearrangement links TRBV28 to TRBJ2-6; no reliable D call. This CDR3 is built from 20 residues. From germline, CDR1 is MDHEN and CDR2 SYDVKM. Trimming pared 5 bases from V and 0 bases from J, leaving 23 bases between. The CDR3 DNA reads TGTGCCAGCAGTGACTCGAAGGTCTTAGCCCTGATCTCTGGGGCCAACGTCCTGACTTTC. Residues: CASSDSKVLALISGANVLTF.

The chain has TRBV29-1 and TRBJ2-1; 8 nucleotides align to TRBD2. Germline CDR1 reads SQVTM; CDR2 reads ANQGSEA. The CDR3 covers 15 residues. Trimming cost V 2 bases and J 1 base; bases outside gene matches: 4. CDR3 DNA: TGCAGCGTTGAACAATTAGCGGGATCCTACAATGAGCAGTTCTTC. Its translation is CSVEQLAGSYNEQFF.

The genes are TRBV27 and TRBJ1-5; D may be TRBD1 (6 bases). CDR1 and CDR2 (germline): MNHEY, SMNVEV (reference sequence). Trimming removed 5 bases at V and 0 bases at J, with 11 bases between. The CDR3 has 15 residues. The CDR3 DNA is TGTGCCAGCAGTCGCGGACAGTATAGCAATCAGCCCCAGCATTTT. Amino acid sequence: CASSRGQYSNQPQHF.

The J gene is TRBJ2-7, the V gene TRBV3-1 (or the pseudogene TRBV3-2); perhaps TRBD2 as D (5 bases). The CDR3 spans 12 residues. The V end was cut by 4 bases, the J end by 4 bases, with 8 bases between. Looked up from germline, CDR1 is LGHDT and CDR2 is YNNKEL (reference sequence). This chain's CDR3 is CASSLGVYEQYF. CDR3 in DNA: TGTGCCAGCAGCCTGGGAGTTTACGAGCAGTACTTC.

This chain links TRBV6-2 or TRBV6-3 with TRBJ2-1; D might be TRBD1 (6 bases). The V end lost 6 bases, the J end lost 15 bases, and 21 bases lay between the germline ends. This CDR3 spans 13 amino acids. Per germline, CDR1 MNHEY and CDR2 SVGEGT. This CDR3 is CASSAGIRGRRFF. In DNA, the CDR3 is TGTGCCAGCAGCGCCGGCATCAGGGGTCGGCGGTTCTTC.

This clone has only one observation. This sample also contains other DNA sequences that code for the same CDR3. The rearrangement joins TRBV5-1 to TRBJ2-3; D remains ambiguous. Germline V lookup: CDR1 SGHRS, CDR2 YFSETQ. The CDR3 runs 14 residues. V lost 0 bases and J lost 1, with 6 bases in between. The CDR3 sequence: CASSLGSGTDTQYF. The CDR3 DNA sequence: TGCGCCAGCAGCTTGGGGAGTGGCACAGATACGCAGTATTTT.

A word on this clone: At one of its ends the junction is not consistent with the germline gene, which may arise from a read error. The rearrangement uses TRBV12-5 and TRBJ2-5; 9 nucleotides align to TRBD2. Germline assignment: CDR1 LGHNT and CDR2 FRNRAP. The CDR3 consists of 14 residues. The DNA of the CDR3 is TGTGCTGGTGGTTTGAGCGGGGGGCAAGAGACCCAGTACTTC. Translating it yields CAGGLSGGQETQYF.

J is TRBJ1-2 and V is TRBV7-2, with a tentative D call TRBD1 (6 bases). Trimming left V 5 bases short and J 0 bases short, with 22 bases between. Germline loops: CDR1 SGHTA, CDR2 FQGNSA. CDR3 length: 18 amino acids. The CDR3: CASSPNLGQTVANYGYTF. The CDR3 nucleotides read TGTGCCAGCAGCCCGAATCTGGGACAAACAGTAGCTAACTATGGCTACACCTTC.